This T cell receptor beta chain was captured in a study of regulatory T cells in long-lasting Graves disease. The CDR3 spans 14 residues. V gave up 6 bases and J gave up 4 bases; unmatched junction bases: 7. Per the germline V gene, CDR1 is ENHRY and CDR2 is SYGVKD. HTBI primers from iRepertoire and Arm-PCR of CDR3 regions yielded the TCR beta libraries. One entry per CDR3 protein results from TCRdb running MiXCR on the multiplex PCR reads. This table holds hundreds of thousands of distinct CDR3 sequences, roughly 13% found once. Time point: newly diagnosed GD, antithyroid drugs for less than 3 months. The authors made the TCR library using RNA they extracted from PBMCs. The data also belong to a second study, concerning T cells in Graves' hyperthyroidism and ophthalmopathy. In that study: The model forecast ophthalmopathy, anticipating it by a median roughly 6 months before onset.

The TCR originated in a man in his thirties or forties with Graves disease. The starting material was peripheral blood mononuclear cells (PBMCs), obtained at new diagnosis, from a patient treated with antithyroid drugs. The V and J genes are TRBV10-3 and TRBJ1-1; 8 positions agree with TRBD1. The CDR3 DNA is TGTGCCATCAGCGGACAGGGTTCGGGCACTGAAGCTTTCTTT. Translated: CAISGQGSGTEAFF.